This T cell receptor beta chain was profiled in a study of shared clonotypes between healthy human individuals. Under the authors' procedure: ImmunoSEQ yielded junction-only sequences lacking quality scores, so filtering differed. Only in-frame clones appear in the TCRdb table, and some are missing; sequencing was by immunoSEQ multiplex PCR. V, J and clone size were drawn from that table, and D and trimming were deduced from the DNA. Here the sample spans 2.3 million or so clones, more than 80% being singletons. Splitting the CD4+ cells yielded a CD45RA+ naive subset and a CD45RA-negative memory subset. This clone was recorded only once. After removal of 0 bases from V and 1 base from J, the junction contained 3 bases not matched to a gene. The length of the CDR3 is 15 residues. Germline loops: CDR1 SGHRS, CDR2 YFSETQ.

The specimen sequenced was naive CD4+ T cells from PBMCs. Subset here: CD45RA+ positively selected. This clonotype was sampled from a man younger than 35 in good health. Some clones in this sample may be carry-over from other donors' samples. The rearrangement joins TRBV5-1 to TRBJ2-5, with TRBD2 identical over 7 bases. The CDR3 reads CASSLDSSGQETQYF. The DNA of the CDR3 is TGCGCCAGCAGCTTGGATTCTAGCGGCCAAGAGACCCAGTACTTC.